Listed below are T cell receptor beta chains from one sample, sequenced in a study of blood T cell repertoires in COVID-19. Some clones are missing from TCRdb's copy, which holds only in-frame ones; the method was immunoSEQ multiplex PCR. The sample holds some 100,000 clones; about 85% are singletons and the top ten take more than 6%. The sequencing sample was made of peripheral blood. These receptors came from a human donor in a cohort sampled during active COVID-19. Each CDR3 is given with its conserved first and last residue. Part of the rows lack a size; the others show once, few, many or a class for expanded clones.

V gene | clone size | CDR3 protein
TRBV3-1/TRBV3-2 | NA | CASSRGPNTGELFF
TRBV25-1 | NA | CASSASGSLNTEAFF
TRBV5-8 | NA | CASSLATQGLNYGYTF
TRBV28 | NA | CASSLWSGGAGNTIYF
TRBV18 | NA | CASSLQRDASNTGELFF
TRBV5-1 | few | CASSLEGNGQPQHF
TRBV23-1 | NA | CASSQYEGKNTEAFF
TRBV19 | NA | CASSTQRGTDTQYF
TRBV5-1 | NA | CASSLDRRADGEKLFF
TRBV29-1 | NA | CSVEGTGEFNVLTF
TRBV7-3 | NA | CASSPTSSGEQFF
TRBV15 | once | CATSRDRGHTDTQYF
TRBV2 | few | CASRSGTGGQNQPQHF
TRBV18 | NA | CASSRDPGEQYF
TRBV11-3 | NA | CASSPSLAAASQTQYF
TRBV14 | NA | CASSPTATNTGELFF
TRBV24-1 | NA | CATSDLGQGPYEQYF
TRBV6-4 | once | CASSSSGGKNEQFF
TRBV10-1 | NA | CASSGGLSGNTIYF
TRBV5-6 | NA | CASSFPGLAGSPETQYF
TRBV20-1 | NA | CSASENQPQHF
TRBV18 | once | CASSRDRDREKLFF
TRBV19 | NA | CASSPDRTTNEKLFF
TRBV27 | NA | CASSQYNEQFF
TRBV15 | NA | CATSRATVGEGRKTQYF
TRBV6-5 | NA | CASSRDRDYEQYF
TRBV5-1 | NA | CASSSGQGVKNEKLFF
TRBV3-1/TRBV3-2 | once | CASSQESSLHF
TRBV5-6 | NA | CASSPLGQEPTDTQYF
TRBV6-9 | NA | CASSRDSGGANNEQFF
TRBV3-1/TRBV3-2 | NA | CASREQGNEQFF
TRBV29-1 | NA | CSVERAGAFGGYTF
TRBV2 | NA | CASSVTGNQPQHF
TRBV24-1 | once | CATSTWTGDAGELFF